This T cell receptor (beta chain) appears in the sequencing data of a study of tumor-infiltrating lymphocytes in localized non-small cell lung cancer. The data were produced by immunoSEQ multiplex PCR, yet TCRdb's version contains in-frame clones alone and is incomplete. The data hold 17,000 or so clones, with roughly 80% observed a single time. With respect to this clone: Its target is unknown.

V dropped 2 bases and J dropped 5 bases, with 4 bases sitting between them. The CDR3 is 12 residues long. In germline, CDR1 is MNHNS, CDR2 SASEGT. Broader study findings: Technical variation could not be separated from intratumor heterogeneity here. No T-cell fraction difference was seen between IM1 and IM2 tumors.

J is TRBJ2-1 and V is TRBV6-1; D ambiguous. The material sequenced was lung tumor tissue. The TCR sequence derives from a human donor with non-small cell lung cancer. The CDR3, as DNA: TGTGCCAGCAGTGAACAAAACAATGAGCAGTTCTTC. This translates into CASSEQNNEQFF.